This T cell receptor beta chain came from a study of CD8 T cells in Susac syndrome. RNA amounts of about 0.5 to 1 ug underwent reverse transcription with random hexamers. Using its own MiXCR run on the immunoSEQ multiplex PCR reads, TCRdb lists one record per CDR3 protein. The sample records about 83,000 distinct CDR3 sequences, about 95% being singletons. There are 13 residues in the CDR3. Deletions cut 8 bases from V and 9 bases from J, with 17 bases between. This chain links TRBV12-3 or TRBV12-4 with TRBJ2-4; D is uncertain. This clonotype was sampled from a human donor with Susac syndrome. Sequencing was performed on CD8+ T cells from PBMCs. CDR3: CASYLRGVGIQYF. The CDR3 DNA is TGTGCCAGCTATCTTCGCGGAGTGGGCATTCAGTACTTC.